One sample yielded the 24 T cell receptor beta chains listed below, sequenced in a study of blood T cell repertoires in COVID-19. TCRdb's copy holds only in-frame clones and misses some; the assay was immunoSEQ multiplex PCR. The data contain around 220,000 clones, about nine tenths of them seen just once; the ten biggest clones take up about 6%. The sample was PBMCs or T cells enriched from blood (not recorded which). The receptor source for this set is a woman aged 30 to 39 with acute COVID-19.

This sequence joins TRBV15 and TRBJ2-7, with TRBD1 identical over 8 bases. Germline V gene lookup returns CDR1 LNHNV and CDR2 YYDKDF (reference sequence). The CDR3 is 16 amino acids. V lost 5 bases to trimming and J lost 2 bases; unmatched junction nucleotides: 11. This CDR3 is CATSLTTGATPYEQYF. The CDR3 bases are TGTGCCACCAGCTTGACGACAGGGGCGACGCCCTACGAGCAGTACTTC.

This clone has just a few counts. The chain carries TRBV13 and TRBJ1-1; D gene unclear. In germline, CDR1 is PRHDT, CDR2 FYEKMQ (reference sequence). V gave up 4 bases and J gave up 1 base, with 7 bases separating them. The CDR3 runs to 13 residues. This CDR3 is CASSSMANTEAFF. CDR3 DNA sequence: TGTGCCAGCAGCTCGATGGCGAACACTGAAGCTTTCTTT.

The gene calls are TRBV19 and TRBJ1-1, with 7 bases identical to TRBD1. Unmatched junction bases numbered 4, after V lost 4 bases and J lost 2 bases. CDR1 is LNHDA, CDR2 SQIVND, per germline (reference sequence). The CDR3 totals 14 residues. CDR3 nucleotides: TGTGCCAGTAGTACGACAGGGAGAAACACTGAAGCTTTCTTT. Amino acids: CASSTTGRNTEAFF.

V gene TRBV15 combines with J gene TRBJ2-1, with D possibly being TRBD1 (6 bases). Between the trimmed V and J ends, which lost 0 bases and 3 bases, there was a span of 24 bases. CDR3 length: 20 residues. Germline CDR1 reads LNHNV; CDR2 reads YYDKDF (reference sequence). DNA of the CDR3: TGTGCCACCAGCAGAGAGGGGGCATGGGTCGAAGGGTCAGACTACAATGAGCAGTTCTTC. The encoded protein is CATSREGAWVEGSDYNEQFF.

DNA of the CDR3: TGTGCCAGCAGTGAAGACATTTTCTCTGGAAACACCATATATTTT. This gives the protein CASSEDIFSGNTIYF. This chain uses TRBV2 with TRBJ1-3; no reliable D call. V lost 1 base, J lost 0 bases, and 7 bases lay in between. Germline CDR1 and CDR2: SNHLY and FYNNEI. The CDR3 runs to 15 residues. Using reference TRBV2 and TRBJ1-3 for the parts outside the CDR3, the full variable domain is EPEVTQTPSHQVTQMGQEVILRCVPISNHLYFYWYRQILGQKVEFLVSFYNNEISEKSEIFDDQFSVERPDGSNFTLKIRSTKLEDSAMYFCASSEDIFSGNTIYFGEGSWLTVV.

The rearrangement uses TRBV5-6 and TRBJ2-6, with D perhaps matching TRBD1 (6 bases). Germline CDR1 is SGHDT and CDR2 is YYEEEE. With 7 bases removed from V and 0 bases from J, the gap between germline ends came to 11 bases. This CDR3 has 15 residues. In DNA, the CDR3 is TGTGCCAGCCAGGACAGTCCCTCTGGGGCCAACGTCCTGACTTTC. Translating it yields CASQDSPSGANVLTF.

This clone has a handful of counts. This same CDR3 is encoded by further DNA sequences in the sample. The CDR3 sequence is CAWSGGQGDQPQHF. The CDR3 nucleotides are TGTGCCTGGAGTGGGGGACAGGGCGATCAGCCCCAGCATTTT. The chain has TRBV30 and TRBJ1-5; 9 bases map to TRBD1. V lost 1 base and J lost 5; bases outside the gene matches: 3. Germline V gene sequence: CDR1 GTSNPN, CDR2 SVGIG (reference sequence). This CDR3 spans 14 amino acids.

The V call is TRBV6-9, the J call TRBJ2-7; TRBD2 matches 7 bases. Germline loops: CDR1 MNHGY, CDR2 SVAAGI. J gave up 4 bases and V 7 bases, and 7 bases lay outside the gene matches. This CDR3 spans 13 amino acids. Here the CDR3 DNA reads TGTGCCAGCATGCGTCCTAGCGGATACGAGCAGTACTTC. Translating it yields CASMRPSGYEQYF.

The chain joins TRBV19 to TRBJ1-1, with 7 bases that match TRBD1. This CDR3 region has 13 residues. Looked up from germline, CDR1 is LNHDA and CDR2 is SQIVND (reference sequence). With V trimmed by 5 bases and J by 4 bases, 4 bases remained unmatched. The CDR3 region has the DNA TGTGCCAGTAGTGGGGCAGGGGGCACTGAAGCTTTCTTT. Translated: CASSGAGGTEAFF.

The chain couples TRBV7-6 to TRBJ2-1; 8 positions agree with TRBD1. This CDR3 region has 16 residues. The junction had 14 bases not matched to a gene; V was cut back by 5 bases and J by 8 bases. In germline, CDR1 is SGHVS, CDR2 FNYEAQ. CDR3 amino acids: CASSPTPTDRGDEQFF. CDR3 nucleotide sequence: TGTGCCAGCAGCCCTACACCTACAGACAGGGGCGATGAGCAGTTCTTC.

The chain carries TRBV19 and TRBJ2-5; no clear D gene. This CDR3 region has 13 residues. Trimming took off 4 bases at V and 5 bases at J, with 11 bases between the two ends. CDR1 LNHDA and CDR2 SQIVND come from the germline V gene (reference sequence). The CDR3 sequence: CASSNKPRETQYF. The CDR3 bases are TGTGCCAGTAGTAACAAACCCAGGGAGACCCAGTACTTC. Using reference TRBV19 and TRBJ2-5 for the parts outside the CDR3, the full variable domain is DGGITQSPKYLFRKEGQNVTLSCEQNLNHDAMYWYRQDPGQGLRLIYYSQIVNDFQKGDIAEGYSVSREKKESFPLTVTSAQKNPTAFYLCASSNKPRETQYFGPGTRLLVL.

The chain links TRBV19 to TRBJ2-6, with 8 positions matching TRBD2. The CDR3 runs 15 residues. The V gene's germline CDR1 is LNHDA and CDR2 SQIVND (reference sequence). V shed 7 bases, J shed 2 bases, and the junction held 4 bases outside the gene matches. The CDR3 loop is CASNPGGAGANVLTF. In DNA, the CDR3 is TGTGCCAGTAACCCGGGAGGGGCTGGGGCCAACGTCCTGACTTTC.

This chain joins TRBV11-2 and TRBJ1-3; D uncertain. Trimming took 1 base from V and 4 from J, leaving 8 bases between them. Germline V gene sequence: CDR1 SGHAT, CDR2 FQNNGV. The CDR3 has 14 amino acids. The CDR3 sequence: CASSLAEHGNTIYF. The CDR3 region has the DNA TGTGCCAGCAGCTTAGCTGAGCACGGAAACACCATATATTTT.

This clone was detected only once. This chain joins TRBV7-8 and TRBJ1-1, with D tentatively TRBD1 (5 bases). Trimming left V 0 bases short and J 1 base short, with 15 bases between. Per germline, CDR1 SGHVS and CDR2 FQNEAQ. The CDR3 runs to 17 residues. In DNA, the CDR3 is TGTGCCAGCAGCTTAGCGGCGGGGGTCCCCGCGAACACTGAAGCTTTCTTT. Protein product: CASSLAAGVPANTEAFF. Filled out from reference TRBV7-8 and TRBJ1-1, the complete variable domain reads GAGVSQSPRYKVAKRGQDVALRCDPISGHVSLFWYQQALGQGPEFLTYFQNEAQLDKSGLPSDRFFAERPEGSVSTLKIQRTQQEDSAVYLCASSLAAGVPANTEAFFGQGTRLTVV.

V gene TRBV7-6 combines with J gene TRBJ2-3, with 13 bases aligning to TRBD2. J gave up 2 bases and V 4 bases, and 3 bases lay outside the gene matches. CDR1 is SGHVS, CDR2 FNYEAQ, per germline. This CDR3 comprises 16 residues. CDR3 sequence (DNA): TGTGCCAGCAGCTGGACTAGCGGGGGTACCACAGATACGCAGTATTTT. It is translated as CASSWTSGGTTDTQYF.

The chain is built from TRBV24-1 and TRBJ2-5; the match to TRBD2 covers 11 bases. Trimming cost V 1 base and J 4 bases; bases outside gene matches: 4. Germline values: CDR1 KGHDR, CDR2 SFDVKD. CDR3 length equals 16 residues. Here the CDR3 reads CATSDLGLAGRETQYF. CDR3 sequence (DNA): TGTGCCACCAGTGATTTAGGACTAGCGGGTAGAGAGACCCAGTACTTC.

This sequence joins TRBV28 and TRBJ2-7, with D possibly matching TRBD1 (7 bases). Per the germline V gene, CDR1 is MDHEN and CDR2 is SYDVKM. The V end lost 3 bases, the J end lost 2 bases, and 11 bases lay between the germline ends. The CDR3 runs 14 residues. Here the CDR3 reads CASSFQGGAYEQYF. In DNA form, the CDR3 reads TGTGCCAGCAGTTTCCAGGGGGGAGCCTACGAGCAGTACTTC.

The chain has TRBV7-2 and TRBJ1-5; unclear D gene. The length of the CDR3 is 15 residues. The germline V gene has CDR1 SGHTA and CDR2 FQGNSA. The V gene lost 2 bases and the J gene lost 0 bases, with 8 bases spanning the gap. The CDR3 DNA sequence: TGTGCCAGCAGCTTAACGGTAAATAGCAATCAGCCCCAGCATTTT. Residues: CASSLTVNSNQPQHF.

The rearrangement links TRBV28 to TRBJ1-5; D not certain. Trimming stripped 4 bases from V and 6 bases from J, with 16 bases between. The CDR3 extends over 15 amino acids. The germline V gene encodes CDR1 MDHEN and CDR2 SYDVKM. This CDR3 is CASSSRIPLAQPQHF. For the CDR3, the DNA is TGTGCCAGCAGTTCGCGCATCCCCCTAGCTCAGCCCCAGCATTTT.

The rearrangement joins TRBV11-2 to TRBJ2-5; 9 bases map to TRBD2. Losses at the gene ends were 9 bases for V and 5 bases for J; bases not matched to a gene: 13. The CDR3 contains 15 residues. CDR1 is SGHAT, CDR2 FQNNGV, per germline. The CDR3 spells CASGGGDGRRETQYF. The CDR3 nucleotides read TGTGCCAGTGGCGGGGGGGACGGAAGAAGGGAGACCCAGTACTTC.

The rearrangement joins TRBV18 to TRBJ1-2, with TRBD1 matching over 10 bases. This CDR3 comprises 15 residues. With V trimmed by 4 bases and J by 11 bases, 13 bases remained unmatched. Germline CDR1 and CDR2: KGHSH and LQKENI. CDR3 sequence reads: CASSLMGTGDHSYTF. CDR3 DNA sequence: TGTGCCAGCTCACTAATGGGGACAGGGGATCACTCGTACACCTTC.

There are a few counts of this clone. The chain employs TRBV9 and TRBJ1-2; 9 nucleotides agree with TRBD1. This CDR3 is 16 amino acids long. Trimming removed 4 bases from V and 0 bases from J; junction bases left unmatched: 7. Germline V lookup: CDR1 SGDLS, CDR2 YYNGEE. This CDR3 reads CASSLGQGKSNYGYTF. In DNA, the CDR3 is TGTGCCAGCAGCCTCGGACAGGGGAAGTCTAACTATGGCTACACCTTC.

This chain links TRBV7-2 with TRBJ2-1, with 11 bases identical to TRBD2. Looked up from germline, CDR1 is SGHTA and CDR2 is FQGNSA. This CDR3 region has 16 residues. The ends lost 2 bases at V and 4 bases at J; junction bases unmatched: 4. The CDR3 loop is CASSLPGTSGYNEQFF. The DNA for the CDR3 is TGTGCCAGCAGCTTACCCGGGACTAGCGGATACAATGAGCAGTTCTTC.

The rearrangement joins TRBV28 to TRBJ1-4; D unresolved. CDR1 is MDHEN, CDR2 SYDVKM, per germline. The CDR3 has 16 amino acids. V lost 6 bases and J lost 4, with 18 bases in between. This CDR3 is CASSPVPTVGNEKLFF. For the CDR3, the DNA is TGTGCCAGCAGCCCCGTCCCTACAGTTGGTAATGAAAAACTGTTTTTT.